Sequencing of this T cell receptor beta chain was carried out in a study of T cell changes during pregnancy in multiple sclerosis. Clones were read by immunoSEQ multiplex PCR, and TCRdb kept only the in-frame ones, dropping some. The sample contains roughly 72,000 clones, over 85% of which appear only once. This receptor was identified in a female donor with multiple sclerosis, enrolled in a pregnancy study. The sample was CD4+ T cells from peripheral blood mononuclear cells, taken after pregnancy.

CDR3 sequence: CASNQGTDINSNQPQHF. The CDR3 DNA is TGTGCCAGCAACCAAGGGACAGATATTAATAGCAATCAGCCCCAGCATTTT. The rearrangement uses TRBV21-1 and TRBJ1-5; the table's TRBD1 call for D was not verified on the DNA. TRBV21-1 is a known pseudogene. This CDR3 is 17 amino acids long.